These T cell receptor beta chains were read from a single sample in a study of T-cell memory formation after mild COVID-19. TCRdb used MiXCR to reprocess the 5' RACE reads, holding one entry per CDR3 protein. The sample has about 130,000 distinct CDR3 sequences, around 15% seen once. The sequencing input was PBMCs or a T cell subset sorted from them (not recorded which). The receptors were gathered from a man between 18 and 29 years old who had mild COVID-19 (a few samples of this study predate the infection). Cell type and time point are not known. Each CDR3 is given with its conserved first and last residue. A D gene is named only where the DNA matches it firmly. Size tells how often a clone was seen (once, few, many) or the class of an expanded clone, and some rows leave it out.

J	V	size	length	D	DNA	CDR3
TRBJ2-1	TRBV7-2	-	13	TRBD2	TGTGCTATCGGGCTAGCGGTTTACAATGAGCAGTTCTTC	CAIGLAVYNEQFF
TRBJ2-5	TRBV9	-	15	-	TGTGCCAGCAGCGTAGAACTAGCCCCTCAAGAGACCCAGTACTTC	CASSVELAPQETQYF
TRBJ1-1	TRBV5-1	-	15	TRBD1	TGCGCCAGCAGCTTGGCCAGGGGGGTAGGAACTGAAGCTTTCTTT	CASSLARGVGTEAFF
TRBJ2-2	TRBV7-9	-	12	-	TGTGCCAGCAGCTTTCAGGATGGGGAGCTGTTTTTT	CASSFQDGELFF
TRBJ2-7	TRBV13	few	14	-	TGTGCCAGCAGCTTGCCGGGACCTACCTACGAGCAGTACTTC	CASSLPGPTYEQYF
TRBJ2-5	TRBV27	-	16	TRBD2	TGTGCCAGCAGTTTCACTAGCGGGGGGCTCCAAGAGACCCAGTACTTC	CASSFTSGGLQETQYF
TRBJ1-5	TRBV16	-	14	-	TGTGCCAGCAGCCAAGGTTCCAGGGATCAGCCCCAGCATTTT	CASSQGSRDQPQHF
TRBJ2-2	TRBV29-1	-	14	-	TGCAGCGTTGGGGGACCGGAACCGTCCGGGGAGCTGTTTTTT	CSVGGPEPSGELFF
TRBJ2-3	TRBV25-1	few	16	TRBD2	TGTGCCAGCGCTAGGACTAGCGGGGGGAGCACAGATACGCAGTATTTT	CASARTSGGSTDTQYF
TRBJ2-1	TRBV2	-	16	-	TGTGCCAGCAGTGAGAGGGCCATTAGCTCCTACAATGAGCAGTTCTTC	CASSERAISSYNEQFF
TRBJ2-2	TRBV6-5	few	15	TRBD2	TGTGCCAGCAGTTACTCGCGGGGGGGCACCGGGGAGCTGTTTTTT	CASSYSRGGTGELFF
TRBJ1-4	TRBV5-1	once	14	-	TGCGCCAGCAGTTACCAGTGGGCTGATGAAAAACTGTTTTTT	CASSYQWADEKLFF
TRBJ1-1	TRBV28	few	13	-	TGTGCCAGCAGTATCCCCACTCCCGCTGAAGCTTTCTTT	CASSIPTPAEAFF
TRBJ1-1	TRBV3-1	few	14	-	TGTGCCAGCAGCCAGGGACGCGGGAGGTATGGAGCTTTCTTT	CASSQGRGRYGAFF
TRBJ2-4	TRBV2	-	16	TRBD1	TGTGCCAGCATGGTCGGGACAGGGTTCGGCAAAAACATTCAGTACTTC	CASMVGTGFGKNIQYF
TRBJ2-5	TRBV7-9	few	15	-	TGTGCCAGCAGCTACTCAGAGGGGCCCCAAGAGACCCAGTACTTC	CASSYSEGPQETQYF
TRBJ1-4	TRBV7-9	few	15	-	TGTGCCAGCAGCTCTAGGGTGGGATTAAATGAAAAACTGTTTTTT	CASSSRVGLNEKLFF
TRBJ1-2	TRBV4-1	-	16	-	TGCGCCAGCAGCCATGGCCTCGAGGGTCTCAGCTATGGCTACACCTTC	CASSHGLEGLSYGYTF
TRBJ1-1	TRBV12-3/TRBV12-4	-	15	-	TGTGCCAGCAGCCTGGGAGGAATGGCAGGACCCAAAGCTTTCTTT	CASSLGGMAGPKAFF
TRBJ2-3	TRBV5-1	medium-sized	15	TRBD1	TGCGCCAGCAGCTTGATGGACAGGGGAACAGATACGCAGTATTTT	CASSLMDRGTDTQYF
TRBJ2-1	TRBV7-3	-	16	-	TGTGCCAGCAGCTTAATGGGGCAGGGGTTTGCCAATGAGCAGTTCTTC	CASSLMGQGFANEQFF
TRBJ2-3	TRBV29-1	-	13	TRBD2	TGCAGCGTTAGCGGGGGGGGCACAGATACGCAGTATTTT	CSVSGGGTDTQYF
TRBJ2-1	TRBV4-1	-	18	TRBD2	TGCGCCAGCAGCCAAGCCCTAGCGGGGGCGTTCTCCTACAATGAGCAGTTCTTC	CASSQALAGAFSYNEQFF
TRBJ2-7	TRBV18	few	14	TRBD1	TGTGCCAGCTCACTACAACAGGGGCGCGGAGAGCAGTACTTC	CASSLQQGRGEQYF
TRBJ1-6	TRBV2	-	14	TRBD1	TGTGCCAGTAAAGGGGGCGAAACGAATTCACCCCTCCACTTT	CASKGGETNSPLHF
TRBJ2-1	TRBV7-2	few	13	-	TGTGCCAGCACCCTAGGGGCCTACAATGAGCAGTTCTTC	CASTLGAYNEQFF
TRBJ2-5	TRBV4-2	-	18	TRBD2	TGTGCCAGCAGCCCCTTGAAGGCGGGACTAGATCTAGCAGAGACCCAGTACTTC	CASSPLKAGLDLAETQYF
TRBJ2-2	TRBV6-6	-	15	TRBD2	TGTGCCAGCAGATCTAGCGGGAGGAACACCGGGGAGCTGTTTTTT	CASRSSGRNTGELFF
TRBJ2-5	TRBV12-3/TRBV12-4	-	14	TRBD2	TGTGCCAGCAGCCTGAGCGGGGGGGCTGAGACCCAGTACTTC	CASSLSGGAETQYF
TRBJ1-1	TRBV2	few	14	-	TGTGCCAGCTCCCTCCAGGGGCAGAACACTGAAGCTTTCTTT	CASSLQGQNTEAFF
TRBJ2-3	TRBV20-1	many	15	TRBD2	TGCAGTGCTCATTCTGCGGGGGGAGGAACAGATACGCAGTATTTT	CSAHSAGGGTDTQYF
TRBJ2-3	TRBV20-1	-	13	-	TGCAGTGCTACGGGGGAGAGCACAGATACGCAGTATTTT	CSATGESTDTQYF
TRBJ1-1	TRBV12-3/TRBV12-4	few	12	-	TGTGCCAGCAGTGAAGGGAACGGTGAAGCTTTCTTT	CASSEGNGEAFF
TRBJ1-1	TRBV7-2	few	14	-	TGTGCCAGCAGCTTTGCAGGGGAGAACACTGAAGCTTTCTTT	CASSFAGENTEAFF
TRBJ1-1	TRBV20-1	few	11	TRBD1	TGCAGTGCTCGAACAGGGGCTAGGGCTTTCTTT	CSARTGARAFF
TRBJ1-3	TRBV2	-	15	TRBD1	TGTGCCAGCAGGCGGGACAGCAACTCTGGAAACACCATATATTTT	CASRRDSNSGNTIYF
TRBJ1-2	TRBV18	few	13	-	TGTGCCAGCTCACCAGAAGGCCAATATGGCTACACCTTC	CASSPEGQYGYTF
TRBJ2-7	TRBV5-1	-	14	-	TGCGCCAGCAGGTACGCGGGCTCTGGCTACGAGCAGTACTTC	CASRYAGSGYEQYF
TRBJ1-2	TRBV20-1	-	13	-	TGCAGTGCTAGAGTAGGGGAGAGGTATGGCTACACCTTC	CSARVGERYGYTF
TRBJ1-4	TRBV28	few	15	TRBD1	TGTGCCAGCAGGGAAGATCCATACAGGGGTGAAAAACTGTTTTTT	CASREDPYRGEKLFF
TRBJ1-6	TRBV20-1	-	14	-	TGCAGTGCTAGAGGTGCGGGCTATGATTCACCCCTCCACTTT	CSARGAGYDSPLHF
TRBJ2-5	TRBV5-1	few	15	-	TGCGCCAGCAGCTTACAGGGCGGCTACGAAGAGACCCAGTACTTC	CASSLQGGYEETQYF
TRBJ2-7	TRBV20-1	few	14	TRBD1	TGCAGTGCACAAGACAGGGTTTTAGTCCACGAGCAGTACTTC	CSAQDRVLVHEQYF
TRBJ2-5	TRBV21-1	-	16	-	TGTGCCAGCAGCAAATGCACAGGGACAGGGGAAGAGACCCAGTACTTC	CASSKCTGTGEETQYF
TRBJ2-2	TRBV9	once	15	-	TGTGCCAGCAGCGTAGTAGGAGGGGGGACCGGGGAGCTGTTTTTT	CASSVVGGGTGELFF
TRBJ1-1	TRBV28	-	12	-	TGTGCCAGCAGTATAAGTTCAGGGCATGCTTTCTTT	CASSISSGHAFF
TRBJ2-1	TRBV11-2	many	17	-	TGTGCCAGCAGCTTAGATTGGGTAGGGGCCTTCTCAGGTGAGCAGTTCTTC	CASSLDWVGAFSGEQFF
TRBJ2-3	TRBV12-3/TRBV12-4	few	13	TRBD2	TGTGCCACCAAGGGAGGGCTCACACATACGCAGTATTTT	CATKGGLTHTQYF
TRBJ1-1	TRBV12-3/TRBV12-4	few	14	TRBD1	TGTGCCAGCCGTCTTGGGACAGACAACACTGAAGCTTTCTTT	CASRLGTDNTEAFF